These 7 T cell receptor beta chains were all obtained from the same sample, sequenced in a study of T cells in Graves' hyperthyroidism and ophthalmopathy. TCR beta CDR3 sequences were amplified from RNA transcripts. The HTBI primer set was used in a first-round RT-PCR of the TCR CDR3. TCRdb passed the multiplex PCR reads through MiXCR, listing each CDR3 protein once. Counted here are under 350,000 distinct CDR3 sequences, over 15% occurring once; the ten biggest clones make up over 45%. Material for sequencing was blood. All receptors come from a woman aged 55-69 years with Graves' ophthalmopathy.

At least ten counts were recorded for this clonotype. The chain links TRBV6-2 or TRBV6-3 to TRBJ2-1; a possible D gene is TRBD2 (6 bases). Per germline, CDR1 MNHEY and CDR2 SVGEGT. This CDR3 spans 16 amino acids. Trimming took 7 bases from V and 4 from J, leaving 20 bases between them. As DNA, the CDR3 is TGTGCCAGCATACACTCTGGAGCGGGTGTTTACAATGAGCAGTTCTTC. Its protein is CASIHSGAGVYNEQFF.

The genes are TRBV15 and TRBJ1-5; D unresolved. The CDR3 has 14 residues. Germline values: CDR1 LNHNV, CDR2 YYDKDF (reference sequence). With 1 base removed from V and 7 bases from J, the gap between germline ends came to 11 bases. CDR3 in amino acids: CATSRAAEPQPQHF. The CDR3 nucleotides read TGTGCCACCAGCAGAGCCGCAGAGCCCCAGCCCCAGCATTTT.

The table lists this clonotype with many counts. The chain links TRBV27 to TRBJ2-7; either TRBD1 or TRBD2 may supply D (6 bases each). Trimming took off 0 bases at V and 4 bases at J, with 16 bases between the two ends. The V gene's germline CDR1 is MNHEY and CDR2 SMNVEV (reference sequence). The CDR3 extends over 16 amino acids. The CDR3 loop reads CASSLSRGAVTYEQYF. Here the CDR3 DNA reads TGTGCCAGCAGTTTATCGAGGGGGGCTGTAACGTACGAGCAGTACTTC.

This clonotype showed up many times. The chain has TRBV10-3 and TRBJ1-2; 7 bases align to TRBD1. CDR1 and CDR2 from the germline V gene are ENHRY and SYGVKD. The CDR3 totals 13 residues. The V segment lost 10 bases and the J segment 6 bases; nucleotides outside the gene matches: 11. The DNA for the CDR3 is TGTGCCACGCAAGCCGACAGGGCCCATGGCTACACCTTC. Translated: CATQADRAHGYTF.

This clonotype was found many times. The rearrangement joins TRBV4-3 to TRBJ2-5, with a possible D match to TRBD1 (5 bases). The CDR3 totals 15 residues. Germline V gives CDR1 LGHNA, CDR2 YSLEER. V gave up 0 bases and J gave up 5 bases, with 13 bases separating them. CDR3: CASSQDLRVGETQYF. CDR3 nucleotide sequence: TGCGCCAGCAGCCAAGATCTCAGGGTCGGTGAGACCCAGTACTTC.

This sequence joins TRBV7-2 and TRBJ2-1; the match to TRBD1 covers 10 bases. The last part of the DNA fits TRBJ2-7 better; the J call may be wrong. Germline V gene data show CDR1 as SGHTA and CDR2 as FQGNSA. The CDR3 is 15 amino acids. The CDR3 DNA follows: TGTGCCAGCAGCCGGGACAGGGGAGGTAGGAATGAGCAGTACTTC. Protein sequence: CASSRDRGGRNEQYF.

In its sample, this clonotype was seen a few times. The V call is TRBV5-6, the J call TRBJ2-7; possible D gene TRBD2, 6 bases. V dropped 4 bases and J dropped 3 bases, with 8 bases sitting between them. Germline V CDR1 and CDR2: SGHDT, YYEEEE. The CDR3 length is 12 residues. Here the CDR3 DNA reads TGTGCCAGCAGCCGCGGGGTCTACGAGCAGTACTTC. Protein product: CASSRGVYEQYF. Based on the CDR3 plus reference TRBV5-6 and TRBJ2-7, the full variable domain is DAGVTQSPTHLIKTRGQQVTLRCSPKSGHDTVSWYQQALGQGPQFIFQYYEEEERQRGNFPDRFSGHQFPNYSSELNVNALLLGDSALYLCASSRGVYEQYFGPGTRLTVT.